Listed here is a single T cell receptor beta chain. There is no known antigen for this receptor. The input lacks base qualities; no much larger clone sits a single base away. The CDR3 contains 14 residues, cysteine and phenylalanine counted. The entry retains the CDR3 DNA only, 42 bases that are in frame from base 1. The germline ends are 10 bases apart after V is trimmed by 2 bases and J by 3 bases. The germline V gene (reference sequence) specifies LNHDA as CDR1 and SQIVND as CDR2. Blood samples for TCR beta sequencing were given by related transplant donors. Using Nuclei Lysis Solution, genomic DNA was extracted from unfractionated peripheral blood mononuclear cells that were either fresh or cryopreserved. With the immunoSEQ assay, which is a bias-controlled multiplex PCR relying on V- and J-specific primers, TCR beta CDR3 regions were amplified from genomic DNA. A second PCR step added a proprietary barcode and Illumina adapter sequences to the CDR3 amplicons. An Illumina MiSeq instrument was used to sequence the CDR3 libraries. The original pipeline was this. Export and quality control were handled in immunoSEQ Analyzer 3.0, while downstream analyses relied on R Bioconductor and Immunarch. Repertoire metrics were calculated using only productive rearrangements within the normalized downsampled data set. In the normalized cohort, a clonotype counted as pathologically expanded if the clonotype was larger than 5 templates. The Inverse Simpson Index was used to measure repertoire diversity. The non-normalized data set was used for CMV-specificity analyses so that all clonotypes could be captured. TCRdb retrieved this table from immuneACCESS and kept in-frame rearrangements only. Not all clones are present; in checked studies, unresolved V genes account for under half, and no reason is known for the remainder. For V, J and clone size, that table is used; D and trimming come from the DNA. The sample table shows 9,000 to 15,000 clones, and roughly nine tenths are seen once. The ten largest clonotypes hold approximately 3.6% of the sample.

This sample stems from a study of T cell clonotyping in hematopoietic cell transplantation listed by TCRdb under 2021. Study-level background: In the study, fewer than 150 blood samples were gathered from over 30 consecutive transplant recipients and their related donors. Recruitment of patients ran from September 2015 to early 2017, and follow-up continued until late 2020 or until death.

Results and caveats for the whole study, not just this receptor: Broader TCR repertoire diversity after transplant was predicted by Inverse Simpson Index values from donors and from recipients before transplant. The sample size was limited and the cells went unsorted, which meant the CD4 and CD8 repertoire contributions could not be told apart. Recipient TCR diversity fell after transplant, with pathologically expanded clonotypes rising progressively from day 30 to day 180. Just a small fraction of recipient repertoires overlapped with donor repertoires, and more than 95% appeared de novo at the given depth.

The TCR was taken from a human donor who either received an allogeneic hematopoietic cell transplant for a myeloid malignancy or was a related donor (not recorded which). Some clones in this sample may be carry-over from other donors' samples. This receptor chain uses TRBV19 and TRBJ1-2, and the D gene may be TRBD1, 6 bases matching. The specimen sequenced was peripheral blood mononuclear cells. The nucleotides read TGTGCCAGTAGTATAACGGGGGCGGACTATGGCTACACCTTC. This gives the protein CASSITGADYGYTF.